This T cell receptor beta chain stems from a study of chemoradiotherapy in HPV16-positive cancers. Study-wide points: Non-HPV-specific T cells did not expand in tumors during treatment, whereas candidate HPV-specific clones and E7-related motifs did. HPV-responsive T-cell expansion during chemoradiotherapy was linked to improved recurrence-free survival in HPV16-positive patients. HPV-specific T cells were functionally defined from only a couple of HPV16-positive patients.

Repertoires were sampled repeatedly during chemoradiotherapy. To note about this clone: No antigen is known for it.

Method: immunoSEQ multiplex PCR; TCRdb's copy keeps in-frame clones and lacks some. Seen here are roughly 10,000 clones, around 82% observed once, and the top ten hold around 2.8%. Trimming removed 3 bases from V and 6 bases from J; junction bases left unmatched: 7. This CDR3 contains 16 residues. Germline CDR1 is SGHRS and CDR2 is YFSETQ. The gene calls are TRBV5-1 and TRBJ2-2, with 11 bases lining up with TRBD2. The TCR originated in a human donor with HPV-associated anogenital cancer. The starting material was blood, obtained from a patient who underwent chemoradiotherapy. The CDR3 nucleotides are TGCGCCAGCAGCTCCCCTAGCGGGGGGTTGTCCGGGGAGCTGTTTTTT. This codes for CASSSPSGGLSGELFF.